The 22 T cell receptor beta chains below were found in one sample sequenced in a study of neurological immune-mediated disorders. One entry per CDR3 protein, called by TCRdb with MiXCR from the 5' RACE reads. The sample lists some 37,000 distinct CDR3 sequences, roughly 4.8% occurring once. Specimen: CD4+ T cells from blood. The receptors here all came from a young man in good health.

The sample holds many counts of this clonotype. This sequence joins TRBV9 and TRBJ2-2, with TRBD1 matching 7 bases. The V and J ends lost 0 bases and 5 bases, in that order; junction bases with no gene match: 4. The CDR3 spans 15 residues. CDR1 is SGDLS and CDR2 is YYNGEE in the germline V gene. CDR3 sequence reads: CASSVAGTVTGELFF. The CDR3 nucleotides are TGTGCCAGCAGCGTAGCCGGGACAGTAACCGGGGAGCTGTTTTTT. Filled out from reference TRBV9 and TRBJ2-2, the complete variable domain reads DSGVTQTPKHLITATGQRVTLRCSPRSGDLSVYWYQQSLDQGLQFLIQYYNGEERAKGNILERFSAQQFPDLHSELNLSSLELGDSALYFCASSVAGTVTGELFFGEGSRLTVL.

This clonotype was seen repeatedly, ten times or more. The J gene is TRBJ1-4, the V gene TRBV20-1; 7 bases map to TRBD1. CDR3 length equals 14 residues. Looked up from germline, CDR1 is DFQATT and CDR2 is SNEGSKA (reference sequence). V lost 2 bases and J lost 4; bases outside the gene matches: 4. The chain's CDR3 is CSARPDRVNEKLFF. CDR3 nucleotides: TGCAGTGCTAGACCAGACAGGGTTAATGAAAAACTGTTTTTT.

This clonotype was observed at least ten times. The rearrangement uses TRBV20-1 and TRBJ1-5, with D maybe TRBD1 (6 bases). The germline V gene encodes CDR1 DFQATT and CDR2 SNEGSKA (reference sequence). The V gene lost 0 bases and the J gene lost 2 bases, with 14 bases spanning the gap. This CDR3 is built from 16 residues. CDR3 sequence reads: CSARDWAKGGNQPQHF. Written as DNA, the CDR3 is TGCAGTGCTAGAGATTGGGCAAAGGGGGGCAATCAGCCCCAGCATTTT.

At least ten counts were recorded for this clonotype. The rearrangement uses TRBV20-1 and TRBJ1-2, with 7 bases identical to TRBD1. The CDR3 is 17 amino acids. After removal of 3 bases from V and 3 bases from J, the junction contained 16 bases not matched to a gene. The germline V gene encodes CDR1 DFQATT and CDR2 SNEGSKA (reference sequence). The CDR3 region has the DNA TGCAGTGCTAGGTCGAAAGGCAGGGGGAACTTGGACTATGGCTACACCTTC. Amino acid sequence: CSARSKGRGNLDYGYTF.

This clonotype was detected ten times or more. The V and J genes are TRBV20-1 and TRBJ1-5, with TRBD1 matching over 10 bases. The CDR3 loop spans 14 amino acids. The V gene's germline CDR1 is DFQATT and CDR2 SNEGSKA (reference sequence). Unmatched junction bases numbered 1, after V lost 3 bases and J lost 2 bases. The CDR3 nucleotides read TGCAGTGCTAGGGGGACAGGGGGCAATCAGCCCCAGCATTTT. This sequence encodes CSARGTGGNQPQHF.

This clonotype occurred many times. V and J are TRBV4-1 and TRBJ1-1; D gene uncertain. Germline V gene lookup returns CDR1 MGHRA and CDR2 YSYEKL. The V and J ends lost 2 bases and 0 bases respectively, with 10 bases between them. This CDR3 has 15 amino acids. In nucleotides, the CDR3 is TGCGCCAGCAGCCAACGGGGTTCGTTGAACACTGAAGCTTTCTTT. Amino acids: CASSQRGSLNTEAFF.

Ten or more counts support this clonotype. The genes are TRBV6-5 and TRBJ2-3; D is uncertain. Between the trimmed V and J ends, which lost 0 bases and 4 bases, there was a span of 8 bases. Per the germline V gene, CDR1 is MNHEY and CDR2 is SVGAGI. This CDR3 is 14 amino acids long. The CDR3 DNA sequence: TGTGCCAGCAGTTACTCGATTGGCGCAGATACGCAGTATTTT. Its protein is CASSYSIGADTQYF.

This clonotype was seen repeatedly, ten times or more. The CDR3 region has the DNA TGTGCCAGCAGTTACTCGAATCCTGTGGCAGCCCCGAACACTGAAGCTTTCTTT. Translation gives CASSYSNPVAAPNTEAFF. The J gene is TRBJ1-1, the V gene TRBV6-2 or TRBV6-3, with D hard to call. The ends were cut back, 0 bases at V and 1 base at J, with 18 bases in the middle. The CDR3 length is 18 residues. Germline CDR1 reads MNHEY; CDR2 reads SVGEGT.

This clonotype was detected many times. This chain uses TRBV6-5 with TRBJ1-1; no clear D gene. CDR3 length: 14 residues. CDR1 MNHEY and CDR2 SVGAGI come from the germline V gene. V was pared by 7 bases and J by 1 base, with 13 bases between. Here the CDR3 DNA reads TGTGCCAGCACTCTCGGCAGGAAGAACACTGAAGCTTTCTTT. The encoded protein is CASTLGRKNTEAFF.

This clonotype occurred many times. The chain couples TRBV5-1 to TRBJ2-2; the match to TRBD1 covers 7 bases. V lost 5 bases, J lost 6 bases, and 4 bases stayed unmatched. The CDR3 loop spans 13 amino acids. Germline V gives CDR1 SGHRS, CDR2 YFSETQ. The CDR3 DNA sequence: TGCGCCAGCAGACCCCAGGGGGCCGGGGAGCTGTTTTTT. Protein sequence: CASRPQGAGELFF.

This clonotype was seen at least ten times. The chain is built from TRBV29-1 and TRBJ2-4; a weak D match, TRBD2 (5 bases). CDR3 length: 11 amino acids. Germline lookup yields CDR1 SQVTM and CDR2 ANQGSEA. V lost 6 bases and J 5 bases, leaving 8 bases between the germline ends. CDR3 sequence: CSVAGENIQYF. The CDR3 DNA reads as TGCAGCGTGGCCGGGGAAAACATTCAGTACTTC.

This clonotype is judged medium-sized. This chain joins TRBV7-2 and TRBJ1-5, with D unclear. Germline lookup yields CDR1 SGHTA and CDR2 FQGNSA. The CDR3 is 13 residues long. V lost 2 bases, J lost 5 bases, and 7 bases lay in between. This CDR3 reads CASSLWRDQPQHF. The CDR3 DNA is TGTGCCAGCAGCTTATGGAGAGATCAGCCCCAGCATTTT.

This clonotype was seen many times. The CDR3 protein is CSALAGGDTQYF. The CDR3 DNA reads as TGCAGTGCCTTAGCGGGAGGAGATACGCAGTATTTT. The rearrangement uses TRBV20-1 and TRBJ2-3; 10 bases fit TRBD2. CDR1 is DFQATT, CDR2 SNEGSKA, per germline (reference sequence). V shed 6 bases and J 5 bases; nucleotides not matched to a gene: 2. This CDR3 is 12 amino acids long.

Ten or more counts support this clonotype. The CDR3 sequence is CASTRQDEQYF. CDR3 DNA sequence: TGTGCCAGCACAAGACAGGACGAGCAGTACTTC. V and J are TRBV5-6 and TRBJ2-7, with D tentatively TRBD1 (6 bases). Germline CDR1 is SGHDT and CDR2 is YYEEEE. The CDR3 covers 11 residues. Trimming took 6 bases from V and 5 from J, leaving 9 bases between them.

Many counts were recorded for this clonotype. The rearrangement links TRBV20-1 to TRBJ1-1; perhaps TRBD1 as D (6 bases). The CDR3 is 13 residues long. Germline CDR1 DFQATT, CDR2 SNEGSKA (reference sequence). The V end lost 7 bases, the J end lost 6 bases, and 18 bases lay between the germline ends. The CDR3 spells CSGEGRGGSEAFF. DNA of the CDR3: TGCAGTGGGGAAGGCAGGGGTGGCTCTGAAGCTTTCTTT.

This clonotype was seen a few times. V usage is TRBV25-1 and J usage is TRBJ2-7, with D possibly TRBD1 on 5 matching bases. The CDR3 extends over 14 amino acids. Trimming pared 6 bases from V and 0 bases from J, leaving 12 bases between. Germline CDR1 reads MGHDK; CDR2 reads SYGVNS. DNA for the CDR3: TGTGCCAGCAGCCCAGGGTTGAGCTCCTACGAGCAGTACTTC. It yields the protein CASSPGLSSYEQYF.

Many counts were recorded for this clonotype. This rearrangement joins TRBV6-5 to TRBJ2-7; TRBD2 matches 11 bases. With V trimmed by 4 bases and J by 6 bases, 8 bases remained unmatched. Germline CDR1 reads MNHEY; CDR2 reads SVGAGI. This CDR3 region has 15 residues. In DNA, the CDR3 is TGTGCCAGCAGTTCAAGGCTAGCGGGGGGTCTCGAGCAGTACTTC. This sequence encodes CASSSRLAGGLEQYF.

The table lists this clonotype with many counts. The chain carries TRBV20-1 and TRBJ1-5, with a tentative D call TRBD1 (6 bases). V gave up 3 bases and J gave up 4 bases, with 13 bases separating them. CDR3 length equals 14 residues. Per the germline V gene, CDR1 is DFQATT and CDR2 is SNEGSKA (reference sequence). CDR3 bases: TGCAGTGCTAGGAGGGGGGTTGGGAATCAGCCCCAGCATTTT. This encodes CSARRGVGNQPQHF.

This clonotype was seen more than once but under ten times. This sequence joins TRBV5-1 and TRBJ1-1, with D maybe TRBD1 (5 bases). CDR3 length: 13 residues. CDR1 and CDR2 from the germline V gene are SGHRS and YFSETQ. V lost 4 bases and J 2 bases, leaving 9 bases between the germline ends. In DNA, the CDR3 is TGCGCCAGCAGCCCACGGGACAACACTGAAGCTTTCTTT. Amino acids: CASSPRDNTEAFF.

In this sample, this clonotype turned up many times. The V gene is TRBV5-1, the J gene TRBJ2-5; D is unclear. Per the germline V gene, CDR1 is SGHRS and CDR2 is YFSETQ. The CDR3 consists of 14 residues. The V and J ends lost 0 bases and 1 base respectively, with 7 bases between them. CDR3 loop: CASSLGHLQETQYF. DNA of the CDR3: TGCGCCAGCAGCTTGGGACACCTCCAAGAGACCCAGTACTTC.

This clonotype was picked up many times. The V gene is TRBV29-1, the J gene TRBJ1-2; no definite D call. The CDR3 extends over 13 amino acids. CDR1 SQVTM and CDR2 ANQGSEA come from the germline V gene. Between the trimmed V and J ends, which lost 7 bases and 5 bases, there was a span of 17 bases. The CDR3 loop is CSALVGATYGYTF. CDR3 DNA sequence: TGCAGCGCCCTGGTGGGAGCCACTTATGGCTACACCTTC.

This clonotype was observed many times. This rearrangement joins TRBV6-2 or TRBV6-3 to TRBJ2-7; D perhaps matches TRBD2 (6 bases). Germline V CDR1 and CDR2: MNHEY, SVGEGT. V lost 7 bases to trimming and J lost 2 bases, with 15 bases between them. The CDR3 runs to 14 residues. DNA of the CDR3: TGTGCCAGCACCCCGGGACTTCCCCCCTACGAGCAGTACTTC. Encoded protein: CASTPGLPPYEQYF.